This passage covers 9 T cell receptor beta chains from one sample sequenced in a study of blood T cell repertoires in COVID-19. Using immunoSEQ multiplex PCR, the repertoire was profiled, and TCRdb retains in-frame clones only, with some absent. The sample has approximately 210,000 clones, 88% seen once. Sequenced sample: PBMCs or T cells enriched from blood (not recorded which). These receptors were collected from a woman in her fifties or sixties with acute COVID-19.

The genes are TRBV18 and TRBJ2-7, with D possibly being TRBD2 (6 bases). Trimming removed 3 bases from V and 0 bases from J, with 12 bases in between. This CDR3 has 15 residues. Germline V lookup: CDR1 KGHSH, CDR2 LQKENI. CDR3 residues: CASSPGGVSSYEQYF. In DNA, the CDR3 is TGTGCCAGCTCACCGGGGGGAGTTAGCTCCTACGAGCAGTACTTC.

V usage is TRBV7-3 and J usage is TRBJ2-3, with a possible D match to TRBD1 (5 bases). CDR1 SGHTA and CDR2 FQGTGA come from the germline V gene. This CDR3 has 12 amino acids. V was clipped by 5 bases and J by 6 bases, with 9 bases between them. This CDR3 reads CASSPQGDTQYF. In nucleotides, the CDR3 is TGTGCCAGCAGCCCCCAGGGTGATACGCAGTATTTT.

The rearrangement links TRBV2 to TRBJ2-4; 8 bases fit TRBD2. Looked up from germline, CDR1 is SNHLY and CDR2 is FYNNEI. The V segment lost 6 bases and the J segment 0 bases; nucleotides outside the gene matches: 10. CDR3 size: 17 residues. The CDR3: CASRTSVIRLAKNIQYF. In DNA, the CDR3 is TGTGCCAGCAGGACTAGCGTGATTCGACTAGCCAAAAACATTCAGTACTTC.

CDR3 sequence (DNA): TGTGCCAGCAGTCGAAAGAACTACCCAGGACAGGGTCTATCCGCTTTCTTT. Encoded protein: CASSRKNYPGQGLSAFF. The rearrangement links TRBV27 to TRBJ1-1, with 8 bases lining up with TRBD1. CDR3 length: 17 amino acids. Germline CDR1 MNHEY, CDR2 SMNVEV (reference sequence). The V segment lost 5 bases and the J segment 11 bases; nucleotides outside the gene matches: 22.

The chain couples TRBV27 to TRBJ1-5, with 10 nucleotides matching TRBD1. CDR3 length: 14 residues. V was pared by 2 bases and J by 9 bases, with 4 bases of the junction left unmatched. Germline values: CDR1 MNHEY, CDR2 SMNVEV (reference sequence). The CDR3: CASSLDRGQGPQHF. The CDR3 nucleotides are TGTGCCAGCAGTTTAGACAGGGGGCAAGGGCCCCAGCATTTT.

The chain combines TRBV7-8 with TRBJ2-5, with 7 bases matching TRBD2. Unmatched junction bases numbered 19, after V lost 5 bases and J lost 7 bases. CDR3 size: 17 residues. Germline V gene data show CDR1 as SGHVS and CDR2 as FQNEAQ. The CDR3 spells CASSQARVGGNSWTQYF. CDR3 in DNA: TGTGCCAGCAGCCAAGCGAGGGTCGGGGGGAACTCGTGGACCCAGTACTTC.

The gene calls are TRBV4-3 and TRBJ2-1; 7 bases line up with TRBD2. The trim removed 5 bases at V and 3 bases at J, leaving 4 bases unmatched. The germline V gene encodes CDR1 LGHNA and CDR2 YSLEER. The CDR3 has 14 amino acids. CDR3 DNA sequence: TGCGCCAGCAGCGGGCGGGAGAGCTACAATGAGCAGTTCTTC. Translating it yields CASSGRESYNEQFF.

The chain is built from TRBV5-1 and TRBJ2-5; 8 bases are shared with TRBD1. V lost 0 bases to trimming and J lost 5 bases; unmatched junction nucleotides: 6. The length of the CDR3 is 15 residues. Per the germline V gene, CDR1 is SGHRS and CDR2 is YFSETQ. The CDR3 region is CASSLAWAGGETQYF. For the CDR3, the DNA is TGCGCCAGCAGCTTGGCCTGGGCAGGGGGCGAGACCCAGTACTTC.

The CDR3 here is CASSLRIGNGGYTEAFF. The DNA for the CDR3 is TGTGCCAGCAGTTTGAGGATAGGGAACGGAGGGTACACTGAAGCTTTCTTT. The chain combines TRBV28 with TRBJ1-1; D remains unclear. With 3 bases removed from V and 3 bases from J, the gap between germline ends came to 20 bases. Germline V gives CDR1 MDHEN, CDR2 SYDVKM. There are 17 residues in the CDR3.